These T cell receptor beta chains were read from a single sample in a study of T-cell reconstitution after alpha-beta-depleted transplantation in children. TCRdb analysed the PCR reads with MiXCR anew, one entry per CDR3 protein. The sample shows about 100,000 distinct CDR3 sequences, 6.4% of them seen only once. Sample: PBMCs, mostly from graft donor cells, taken 360 days after TCRalphabeta/CD19-depleted stem cell transplant. These TCRs come from a male patient between 2 and 10 years old who had a stem cell transplant for acute lymphoblastic leukemia, so the T cells may come from the graft donor. The CDR3 runs from the conserved cysteine through the conserved F or W. Part of the rows lack a size; the others show once, few, many or a class for expanded clones.

v_gene: TRBV12-3/TRBV12-4
abundance: many
j_gene: TRBJ2-1
CDR3aa: CASRPSGGEQFF

v_gene: TRBV7-9
abundance: NA
j_gene: TRBJ2-5
CDR3aa: CASSPTGTQYF

v_gene: TRBV6-5
abundance: many
j_gene: TRBJ1-1
CDR3aa: CASSLGPNTEAFF

v_gene: TRBV12-3/TRBV12-4
abundance: many
j_gene: TRBJ1-5
CDR3aa: CASSLTGVGDQPQHF

v_gene: TRBV4-3
abundance: many
j_gene: TRBJ2-7
CDR3aa: CASSQVTRPYEQYF

v_gene: TRBV27
abundance: NA
j_gene: TRBJ2-7
CDR3aa: CASSLVGGEQYF

v_gene: TRBV29-1
abundance: many
j_gene: TRBJ2-1
CDR3aa: CSVEGGISYNEQFF

v_gene: TRBV12-3/TRBV12-4
abundance: many
j_gene: TRBJ2-2
CDR3aa: CASSLDGGTTGELFF

v_gene: TRBV5-1
abundance: few
j_gene: TRBJ1-1
CDR3aa: CASSQQRNEAFF

v_gene: TRBV7-9
abundance: NA
j_gene: TRBJ2-5
CDR3aa: CASSLAGVRRVETQYF

v_gene: TRBV7-8
abundance: NA
j_gene: TRBJ2-7
CDR3aa: CASSLTSRRGEQYF

v_gene: TRBV5-1
abundance: few
j_gene: TRBJ2-7
CDR3aa: CASSSDRGEQYF

v_gene: TRBV12-3/TRBV12-4
abundance: many
j_gene: TRBJ2-5
CDR3aa: CASSLIGVGAQYF

v_gene: TRBV6-2/TRBV6-3
abundance: few
j_gene: TRBJ1-2
CDR3aa: CASSNQWTGYDGYTF

v_gene: TRBV28
abundance: many
j_gene: TRBJ2-2
CDR3aa: CASSSTPPRANTGELFF

v_gene: TRBV7-9
abundance: many
j_gene: TRBJ1-1
CDR3aa: CASSPSDRDTEAFF

v_gene: TRBV10-3
abundance: many
j_gene: TRBJ2-7
CDR3aa: CAIRDGGEQYF

v_gene: TRBV7-2
abundance: NA
j_gene: TRBJ1-2
CDR3aa: CASSRQELDGYTF

v_gene: TRBV6-5
abundance: many
j_gene: TRBJ2-7
CDR3aa: CASSYSWEDEQYF

v_gene: TRBV14
abundance: many
j_gene: TRBJ2-7
CDR3aa: CASSLPMAYEQYF

v_gene: TRBV9
abundance: many
j_gene: TRBJ1-6
CDR3aa: CASSPMSSYNSPLHF

v_gene: TRBV7-9
abundance: many
j_gene: TRBJ2-1
CDR3aa: CASSPQGSGNNEQFF

v_gene: TRBV6-5
abundance: many
j_gene: TRBJ2-1
CDR3aa: CASSYSNSHNEQFF

v_gene: TRBV20-1
abundance: few
j_gene: TRBJ2-1
CDR3aa: CSARGFLIRADEQFF

v_gene: TRBV6-5
abundance: many
j_gene: TRBJ2-7
CDR3aa: CASSAGGEEQYF